The 20 T cell receptor beta chains reported below all come from one sample, sequenced in a study of blood T cell repertoires in COVID-19. The protocol was immunoSEQ multiplex PCR, while the TCRdb copy is restricted to in-frame clones and leaves out a portion. The repertoire consists of about 80,000 clones, with over 70% occurring once and the leading ten covering about 16%. The sample taken for sequencing was peripheral blood. The receptors were gathered from a human donor in a cohort sampled during active COVID-19.

The chain links TRBV2 to TRBJ2-2; 13 bases are shared with TRBD2. Per germline, CDR1 SNHLY and CDR2 FYNNEI. CDR3 length: 18 residues. V shed 4 bases and J 5 bases; nucleotides not matched to a gene: 10. The CDR3, as DNA: TGTGCCAGCAGTGTTTTAGGACTAGCGGGAGAATGGACCGGGGAGCTGTTTTTT. This translates into CASSVLGLAGEWTGELFF.

The V call is TRBV3-1 (or the pseudogene TRBV3-2), the J call TRBJ1-2, with D possibly being TRBD1 (5 bases). V lost 3 bases, J lost 6 bases, and 14 bases lay in between. CDR3 length: 14 amino acids. Germline CDR1 reads LGHDT; CDR2 reads YNNKEL (reference sequence). The CDR3 nucleotides are TGTGCCAGCAGCCAGGGGAACGGGGGGGATGGCTACACCTTC. It specifies CASSQGNGGDGYTF.

The chain is built from TRBV6-1 and TRBJ1-1; D remains unclear. V lost 2 bases and J lost 8, with 12 bases in between. The CDR3 runs 13 residues. The germline V gene encodes CDR1 MNHNS and CDR2 SASEGT. DNA for the CDR3: TGTGCCAGCAGTGAAACGCGGTCCGGAGAAGCTTTCTTT. This encodes CASSETRSGEAFF.

This clone was seen just once. The V call is TRBV7-3, the J call TRBJ2-1, with TRBD2 matching 8 bases. J gave up 6 bases and V 3 bases, and 4 bases lay outside the gene matches. The CDR3 extends over 14 amino acids. Germline loops: CDR1 SGHTA, CDR2 FQGTGA. The CDR3 loop reads CASSFQSGGNEQFF. The CDR3 DNA follows: TGTGCCAGCAGCTTCCAAAGCGGGGGCAATGAGCAGTTCTTC.

The rearrangement links TRBV9 to TRBJ1-1; 7 nucleotides align to TRBD1. The V and J ends lost 0 bases and 1 base, in that order; junction bases with no gene match: 12. The CDR3 contains 18 residues. Germline V gene lookup returns CDR1 SGDLS and CDR2 YYNGEE. The CDR3 loop reads CASSVERPRGDGNTEAFF. CDR3 in DNA: TGTGCCAGCAGCGTAGAACGCCCCAGGGGGGACGGGAACACTGAAGCTTTCTTT.

The chain is built from TRBV29-1 and TRBJ2-2; TRBD1 matches at 7 bases. The V gene end was trimmed by 1 base and the J gene end by 2 bases; junction bases not matched to a gene: 4. This CDR3 has 15 amino acids. Germline lookup yields CDR1 SQVTM and CDR2 ANQGSEA. The chain's CDR3 is CSVEAGQRNTGELFF. The DNA for the CDR3 is TGCAGCGTTGAAGCGGGACAGAGAAACACCGGGGAGCTGTTTTTT.

This rearrangement joins TRBV6-1 to TRBJ1-1; D not certain. Germline-derived CDR1 and CDR2 are MNHNS and SASEGT. This CDR3 is built from 12 residues. The V and J ends lost 3 bases and 4 bases respectively, with 6 bases between them. DNA of the CDR3: TGTGCCAGCAGTGAGGTCGGCACTGAAGCTTTCTTT. Translated: CASSEVGTEAFF.

The chain joins TRBV24-1 to TRBJ2-7; D is possibly TRBD1 (6 bases). V lost 7 bases and J 2 bases, leaving 14 bases between the germline ends. The germline V gene has CDR1 KGHDR and CDR2 SFDVKD. The CDR3 extends over 14 amino acids. Here the CDR3 DNA reads TGTGCCACCAGCACCGGGGACAAACCCTACGAGCAGTACTTC. Translated, it gives CATSTGDKPYEQYF.

This clone was detected once. This chain joins TRBV18 and TRBJ1-2; 10 bases fit TRBD1. Trimming took 5 bases from V and 4 from J; bases not matched to a gene: 7. This CDR3 contains 15 residues. The germline CDR1 and CDR2 sequences are KGHSH and LQKENI. The CDR3 DNA follows: TGTGCCAGCTCATCTTCGGGACAGGGGATCTATGGCTACACCTTC. Translating it yields CASSSSGQGIYGYTF. Variable domain in full (rest from reference TRBV18 and TRBJ1-2): NAGVMQNPRHLVRRRGQEARLRCSPMKGHSHVYWYRQLPEEGLKFMVYLQKENIIDESGMPKERFSAEFPKEGPSILRIQQVVRGDSAAYFCASSSSGQGIYGYTFGSGTRLTVV.

The chain employs TRBV18 and TRBJ1-1; no clear D gene. This CDR3 comprises 14 residues. Trimming shortened V by 3 bases and J by 1 base, and 9 bases separated the two germline ends. The germline V gene has CDR1 KGHSH and CDR2 LQKENI. The CDR3 is CASSPEVQNTEAFF. The CDR3 DNA reads as TGTGCCAGCTCACCGGAGGTACAGAACACTGAAGCTTTCTTT.

The chain couples TRBV5-1 to TRBJ2-3; TRBD2 aligns across 7 bases. This CDR3 spans 16 amino acids. V was clipped by 3 bases and J by 0 bases; unmatched bases: 7. The germline V gene encodes CDR1 SGHRS and CDR2 YFSETQ. CDR3 region: CASSSAGAWSTDTQYF. The CDR3 DNA reads TGCGCCAGCAGCTCGGCGGGAGCGTGGAGCACAGATACGCAGTATTTT.

This clone was seen only once. J is TRBJ2-2 and V is TRBV9; D unclear. This CDR3 comprises 13 residues. V dropped 3 bases and J dropped 3 bases, with 6 bases sitting between them. Germline-derived CDR1 and CDR2 are SGDLS and YYNGEE. The CDR3 DNA reads as TGTGCCAGCAGCGCTCCTTACACCGGGGAGCTGTTTTTT. Its translation is CASSAPYTGELFF.

The J gene is TRBJ1-2, the V gene TRBV6-6; 12 nucleotides line up with TRBD1. CDR3 size: 19 residues. CDR1 and CDR2 from the germline V gene are MNHNY and SVGAGI (reference sequence). V dropped 5 bases and J dropped 4; count of bases not matched to a gene: 17. The DNA for the CDR3 is TGTGCCAGCAGTCATCAAAACAGACGGGACAGGGGGCGACCCTATGGCTACACCTTC. It specifies CASSHQNRRDRGRPYGYTF.

The chain uses TRBV5-1 and TRBJ2-1; D is possibly TRBD2 (5 bases). CDR3 length: 15 amino acids. Germline CDR1 SGHRS, CDR2 YFSETQ. V was pared by 0 bases and J by 0 bases, with 7 bases between. The CDR3: CASSLGESSYNEQFF. The CDR3 coding sequence is TGCGCCAGCAGCTTGGGGGAGAGCTCCTACAATGAGCAGTTCTTC.

The chain has TRBV5-5 and TRBJ1-1; D call uncertain. Trimming removed 2 bases at V and 1 base at J, with 6 bases between. The CDR3 has 13 amino acids. From germline, CDR1 is SGHKS and CDR2 YYEKEE (reference sequence). This CDR3 is CASSFYSNTEAFF. The CDR3 nucleotides read TGTGCCAGCAGCTTCTACTCGAACACTGAAGCTTTCTTT. Filled out from reference TRBV5-5 and TRBJ1-1, the complete variable domain reads DAGVTQSPTHLIKTRGQQVTLRCSPISGHKSVSWYQQVLGQGPQFIFQYYEKEERGRGNFPDRFSARQFPNYSSELNVNALLLGDSALYLCASSFYSNTEAFFGQGTRLTVV.

The CDR3 protein is CASSLLTPSATNEKLFF. CDR3 nucleotides: TGTGCCAGTAGCCTTCTTACGCCGAGTGCAACTAATGAAAAACTGTTTTTT. The genes are TRBV19 and TRBJ1-4; D gene unclear. Looked up from germline, CDR1 is LNHDA and CDR2 is SQIVND (reference sequence). CDR3 length: 17 amino acids. Deletions cut 6 bases from V and 0 bases from J, with 17 bases between.

This chain joins TRBV27 and TRBJ1-6; 12 bases fit TRBD1. Trimming at V came to 5 bases and at J to 7 bases, leaving 6 bases not matched to a gene. Germline V gives CDR1 MNHEY, CDR2 SMNVEV (reference sequence). The CDR3 totals 16 residues. The CDR3 DNA is TGTGCCAGCAGTCTAGGGACAGGGGGCGGAAATTCACCCCTCCACTTT. This sequence encodes CASSLGTGGGNSPLHF.

Only a few counts were recorded for this clone. This chain connects TRBV5-1 to TRBJ1-2; a possible D gene is TRBD1 (6 bases). The CDR3 covers 16 residues. V lost 0 bases to trimming and J lost 3 bases, with 15 bases between them. In germline, CDR1 is SGHRS, CDR2 YFSETQ. CDR3 sequence reads: CASSLDEGVLDYGYTF. The CDR3 coding sequence is TGCGCCAGCAGCTTGGATGAGGGGGTATTGGACTATGGCTACACCTTC.

This clone was detected only once. The rearrangement links TRBV5-4 to TRBJ2-1; D may be TRBD1 (6 bases). In germline, CDR1 is SGHNT, CDR2 YYREEE (reference sequence). This CDR3 comprises 15 residues. The ends were cut back, 3 bases at V and 5 bases at J, with 15 bases in the middle. The CDR3 here is CASSSATDSHNEQFF. The CDR3 DNA is TGTGCCAGCAGCTCCGCCACGGACAGCCACAATGAGCAGTTCTTC.

J is TRBJ2-5 and V is TRBV9; 10 bases fit TRBD2. The CDR3 extends over 16 amino acids. After removal of 4 bases from V and 5 bases from J, the junction contained 11 bases not matched to a gene. Germline CDR1 SGDLS, CDR2 YYNGEE. For the CDR3, the DNA is TGTGCCAGCAGCCCCCCGAGCGGGGGGGCCGGGGAGACCCAGTACTTC. Amino acids: CASSPPSGGAGETQYF.